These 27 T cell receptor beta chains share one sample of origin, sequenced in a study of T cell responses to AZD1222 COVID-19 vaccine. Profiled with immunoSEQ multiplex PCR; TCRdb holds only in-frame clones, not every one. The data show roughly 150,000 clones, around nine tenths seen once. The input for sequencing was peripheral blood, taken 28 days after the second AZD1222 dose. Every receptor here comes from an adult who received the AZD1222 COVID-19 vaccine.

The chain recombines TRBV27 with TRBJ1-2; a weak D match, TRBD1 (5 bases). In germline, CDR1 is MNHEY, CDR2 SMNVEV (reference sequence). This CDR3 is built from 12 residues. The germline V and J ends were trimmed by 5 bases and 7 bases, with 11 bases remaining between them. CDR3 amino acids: CASSTGGGGYTF. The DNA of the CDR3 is TGTGCCAGCAGTACAGGAGGCGGTGGCTACACCTTC.

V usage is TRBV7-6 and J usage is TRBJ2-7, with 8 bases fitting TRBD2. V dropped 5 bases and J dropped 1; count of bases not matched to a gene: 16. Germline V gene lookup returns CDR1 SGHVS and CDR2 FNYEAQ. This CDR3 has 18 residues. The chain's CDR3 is CASSPGGGRRMRSYEQYF. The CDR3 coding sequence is TGTGCCAGCAGCCCCGGAGGCGGGAGGCGGATGAGGTCCTACGAGCAGTACTTC.

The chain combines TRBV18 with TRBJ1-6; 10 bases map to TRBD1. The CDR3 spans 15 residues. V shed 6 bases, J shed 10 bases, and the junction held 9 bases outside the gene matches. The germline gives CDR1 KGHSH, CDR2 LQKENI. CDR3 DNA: TGTGCCAGCTCCCCCCGGACAGGGGGGAACTCACCCCTCCACTTT. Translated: CASSPRTGGNSPLHF.

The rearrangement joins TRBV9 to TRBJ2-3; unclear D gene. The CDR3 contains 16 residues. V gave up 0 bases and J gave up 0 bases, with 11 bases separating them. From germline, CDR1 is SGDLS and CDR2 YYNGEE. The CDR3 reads CASSVARSTSTDTQYF. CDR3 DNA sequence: TGTGCCAGCAGCGTAGCTAGGTCTACTAGCACAGATACGCAGTATTTT. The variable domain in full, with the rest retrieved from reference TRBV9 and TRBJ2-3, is DSGVTQTPKHLITATGQRVTLRCSPRSGDLSVYWYQQSLDQGLQFLIQYYNGEERAKGNILERFSAQQFPDLHSELNLSSLELGDSALYFCASSVARSTSTDTQYFGPGTRLTVL.

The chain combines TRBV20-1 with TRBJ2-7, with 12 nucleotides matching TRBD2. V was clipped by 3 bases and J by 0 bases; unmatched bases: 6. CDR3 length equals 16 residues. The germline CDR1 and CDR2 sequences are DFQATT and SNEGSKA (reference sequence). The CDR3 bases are TGCAGTGCTAGTGGGGCTAGCGGGAGGGTCTCCTACGAGCAGTACTTC. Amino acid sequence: CSASGASGRVSYEQYF.

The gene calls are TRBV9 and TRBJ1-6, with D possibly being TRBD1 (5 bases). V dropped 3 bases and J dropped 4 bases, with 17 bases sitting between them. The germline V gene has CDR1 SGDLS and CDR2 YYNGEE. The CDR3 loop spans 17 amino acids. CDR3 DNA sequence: TGTGCCAGCAGCGCCGGTGGGGCCCCGAAGTATAATTCACCCCTCCACTTT. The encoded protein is CASSAGGAPKYNSPLHF. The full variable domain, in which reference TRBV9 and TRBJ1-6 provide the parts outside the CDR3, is DSGVTQTPKHLITATGQRVTLRCSPRSGDLSVYWYQQSLDQGLQFLIQYYNGEERAKGNILERFSAQQFPDLHSELNLSSLELGDSALYFCASSAGGAPKYNSPLHFGNGTRLTVT.

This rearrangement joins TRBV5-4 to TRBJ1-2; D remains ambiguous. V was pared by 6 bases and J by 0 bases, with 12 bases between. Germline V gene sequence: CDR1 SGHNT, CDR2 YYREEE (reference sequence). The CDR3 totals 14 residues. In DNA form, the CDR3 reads TGTGCCAGCACCCTTGGTCAGGCTAACTATGGCTACACCTTC. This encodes CASTLGQANYGYTF.

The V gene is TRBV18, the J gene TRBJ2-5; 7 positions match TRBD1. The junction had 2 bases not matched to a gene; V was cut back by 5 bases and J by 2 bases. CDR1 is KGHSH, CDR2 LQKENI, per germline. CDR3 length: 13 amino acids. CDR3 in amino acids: CASSSGQQETQYF. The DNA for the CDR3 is TGTGCCAGCTCATCGGGACAGCAAGAGACCCAGTACTTC.

The DNA of the CDR3 is TGTGCCAGCAGCCGATACGGGGGTAGCCAAGAGACCCAGTACTTC. Residues: CASSRYGGSQETQYF. The chain combines TRBV7-3 with TRBJ2-5, with D maybe TRBD2 (6 bases). With 5 bases removed from V and 1 base from J, the gap between germline ends came to 14 bases. This CDR3 region has 15 residues. Per germline, CDR1 SGHTA and CDR2 FQGTGA.

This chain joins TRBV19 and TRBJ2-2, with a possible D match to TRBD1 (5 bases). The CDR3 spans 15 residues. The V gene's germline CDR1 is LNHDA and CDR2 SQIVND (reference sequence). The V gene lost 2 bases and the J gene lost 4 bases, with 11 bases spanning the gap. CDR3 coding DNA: TGTGCCAGTAGTATACAGGGATTTGGCACCGGGGAGCTGTTTTTT. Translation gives CASSIQGFGTGELFF.

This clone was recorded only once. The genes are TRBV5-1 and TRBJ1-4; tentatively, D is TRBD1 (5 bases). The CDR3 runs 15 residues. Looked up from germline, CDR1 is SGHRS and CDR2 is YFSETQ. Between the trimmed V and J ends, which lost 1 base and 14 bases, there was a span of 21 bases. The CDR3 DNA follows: TGCGCCAGCAGCTTGTGGAGCAGTTTGGGGGTTGATCTGTTTTTT. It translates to CASSLWSSLGVDLFF.

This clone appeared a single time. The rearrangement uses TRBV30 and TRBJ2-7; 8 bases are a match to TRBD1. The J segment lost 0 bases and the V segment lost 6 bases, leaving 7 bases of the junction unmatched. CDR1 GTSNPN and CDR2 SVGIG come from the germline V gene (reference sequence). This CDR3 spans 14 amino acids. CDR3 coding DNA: TGTGCCTGCTTGAGGGACAGGTACTCCTACGAGCAGTACTTC. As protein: CACLRDRYSYEQYF.

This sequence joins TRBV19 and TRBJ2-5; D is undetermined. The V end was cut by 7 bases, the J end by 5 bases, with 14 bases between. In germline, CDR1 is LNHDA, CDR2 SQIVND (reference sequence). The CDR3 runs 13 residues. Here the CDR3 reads CASTPNGRETQYF. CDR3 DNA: TGTGCCAGTACCCCGAATGGGCGGGAGACCCAGTACTTC.

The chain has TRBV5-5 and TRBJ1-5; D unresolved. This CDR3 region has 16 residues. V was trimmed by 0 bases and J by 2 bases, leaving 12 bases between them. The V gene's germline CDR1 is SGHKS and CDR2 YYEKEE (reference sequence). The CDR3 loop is CASSLVTGYGNQPQHF. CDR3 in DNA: TGTGCCAGCAGCTTGGTAACCGGCTATGGCAATCAGCCCCAGCATTTT.

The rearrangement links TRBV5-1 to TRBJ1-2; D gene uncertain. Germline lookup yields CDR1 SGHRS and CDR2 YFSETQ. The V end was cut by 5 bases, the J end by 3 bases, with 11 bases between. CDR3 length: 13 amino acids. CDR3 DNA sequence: TGCGCCAGCAGTTACACATCAGACTATGGCTACACCTTC. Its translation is CASSYTSDYGYTF.

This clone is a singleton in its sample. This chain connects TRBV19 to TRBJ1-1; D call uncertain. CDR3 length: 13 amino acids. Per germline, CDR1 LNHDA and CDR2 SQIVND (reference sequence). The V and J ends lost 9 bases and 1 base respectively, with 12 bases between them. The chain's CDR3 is CASPDGSNTEAFF. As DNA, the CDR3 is TGTGCCAGCCCGGACGGATCGAACACTGAAGCTTTCTTT. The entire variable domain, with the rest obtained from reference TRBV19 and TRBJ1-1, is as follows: DGGITQSPKYLFRKEGQNVTLSCEQNLNHDAMYWYRQDPGQGLRLIYYSQIVNDFQKGDIAEGYSVSREKKESFPLTVTSAQKNPTAFYLCASPDGSNTEAFFGQGTRLTVV.

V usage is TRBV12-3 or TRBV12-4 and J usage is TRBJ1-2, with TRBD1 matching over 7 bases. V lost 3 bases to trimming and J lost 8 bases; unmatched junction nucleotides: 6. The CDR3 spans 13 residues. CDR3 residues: CASSLTGISGYTF. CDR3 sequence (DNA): TGTGCCAGCAGTTTGACAGGGATCTCCGGCTACACCTTC.

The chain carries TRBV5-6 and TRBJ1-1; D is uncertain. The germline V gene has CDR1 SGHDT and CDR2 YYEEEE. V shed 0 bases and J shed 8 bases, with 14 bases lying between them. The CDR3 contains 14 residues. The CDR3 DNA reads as TGTGCCAGCAGCTTGGGTACAACCGACCTAGAAGCTTTCTTT. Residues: CASSLGTTDLEAFF. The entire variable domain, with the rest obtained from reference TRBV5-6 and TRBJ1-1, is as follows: DAGVTQSPTHLIKTRGQQVTLRCSPKSGHDTVSWYQQALGQGPQFIFQYYEEEERQRGNFPDRFSGHQFPNYSSELNVNALLLGDSALYLCASSLGTTDLEAFFGQGTRLTVV.

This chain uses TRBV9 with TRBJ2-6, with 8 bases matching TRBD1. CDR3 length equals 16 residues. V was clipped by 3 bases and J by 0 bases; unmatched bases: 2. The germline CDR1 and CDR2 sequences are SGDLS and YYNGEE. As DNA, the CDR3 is TGTGCCAGCAGCGGACAGGGGAGCTCTGGGGCCAACGTCCTGACTTTC. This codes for CASSGQGSSGANVLTF. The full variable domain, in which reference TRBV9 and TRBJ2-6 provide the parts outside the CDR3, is DSGVTQTPKHLITATGQRVTLRCSPRSGDLSVYWYQQSLDQGLQFLIQYYNGEERAKGNILERFSAQQFPDLHSELNLSSLELGDSALYFCASSGQGSSGANVLTFGAGSRLTVL.

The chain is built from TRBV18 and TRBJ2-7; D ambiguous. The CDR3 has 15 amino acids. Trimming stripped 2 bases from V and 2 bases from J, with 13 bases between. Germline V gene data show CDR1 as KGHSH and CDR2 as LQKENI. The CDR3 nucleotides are TGTGCCAGCTCACCAGCAACTTTGTCCCCCTACGAGCAGTACTTC. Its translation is CASSPATLSPYEQYF.

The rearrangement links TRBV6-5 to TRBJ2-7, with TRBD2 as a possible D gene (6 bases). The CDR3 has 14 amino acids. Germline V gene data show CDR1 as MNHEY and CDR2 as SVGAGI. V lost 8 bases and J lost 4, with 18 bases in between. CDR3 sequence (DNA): TGTGCCAGCCAGAACGTCTGGGGGGTGTACGAGCAGTACTTC. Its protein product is CASQNVWGVYEQYF.

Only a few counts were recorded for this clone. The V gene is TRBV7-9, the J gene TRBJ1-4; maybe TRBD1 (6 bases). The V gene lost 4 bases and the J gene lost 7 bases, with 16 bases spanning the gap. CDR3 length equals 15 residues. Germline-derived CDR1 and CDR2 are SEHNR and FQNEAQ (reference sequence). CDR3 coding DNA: TGTGCCAGCAGCTCCTCATGGGGGGCGGGTGAAAAACTGTTTTTT. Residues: CASSSSWGAGEKLFF. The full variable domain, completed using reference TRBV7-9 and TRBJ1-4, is DTGVSQNPRHKITKRGQNVTFRCDPISEHNRLYWYRQTLGQGPEFLTYFQNEAQLEKSRLLSDRFSAERPKGSFSTLEIQRTEQGDSAMYLCASSSSWGAGEKLFFGSGTQLSVL.

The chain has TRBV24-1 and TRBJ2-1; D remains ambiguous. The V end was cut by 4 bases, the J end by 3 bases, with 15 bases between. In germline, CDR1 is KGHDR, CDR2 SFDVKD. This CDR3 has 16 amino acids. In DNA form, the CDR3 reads TGTGCCACCAGTGACTACACACCGTCCGGCTACAATGAGCAGTTCTTC. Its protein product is CATSDYTPSGYNEQFF.

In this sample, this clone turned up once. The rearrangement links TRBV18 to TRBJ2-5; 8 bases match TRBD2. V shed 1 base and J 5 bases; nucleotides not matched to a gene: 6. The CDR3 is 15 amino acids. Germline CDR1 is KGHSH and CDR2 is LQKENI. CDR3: CASSPHAGGGETQYF. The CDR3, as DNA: TGTGCCAGCTCACCACACGCGGGGGGAGGTGAGACCCAGTACTTC.

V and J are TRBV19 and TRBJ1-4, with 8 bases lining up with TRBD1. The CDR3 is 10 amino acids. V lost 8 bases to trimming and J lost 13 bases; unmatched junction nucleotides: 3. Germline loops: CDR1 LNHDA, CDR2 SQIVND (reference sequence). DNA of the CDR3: TGTGCCAGTGGACAGGGTAGACTGTTTTTT. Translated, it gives CASGQGRLFF.

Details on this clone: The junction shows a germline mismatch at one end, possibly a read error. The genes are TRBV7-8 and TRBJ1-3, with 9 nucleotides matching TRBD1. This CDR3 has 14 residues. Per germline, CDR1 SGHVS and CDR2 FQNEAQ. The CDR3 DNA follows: TGTGCCAGCAGCTTATCCTCTACTACAGGGGGCCAGACGTTT. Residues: CASSLSSTTGGQTF.

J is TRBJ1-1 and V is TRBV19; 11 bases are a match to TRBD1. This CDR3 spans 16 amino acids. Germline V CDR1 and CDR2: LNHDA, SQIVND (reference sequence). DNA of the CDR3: TGTGCGACTGGGGACAGGGGGGTAAATACGAACACTGAAGCTTTCTTT. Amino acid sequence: CATGDRGVNTNTEAFF.